This T cell receptor (beta chain) was obtained from a study of brain T cells in children with intractable seizures. V dropped 0 bases and J dropped 7 bases, with 13 bases sitting between them. The CDR3 is made up of 15 amino acids. Germline V lookup: CDR1 MNHNY, CDR2 SVGAGI (reference sequence). The table came from immunoSEQ multiplex PCR; TCRdb's copy has only in-frame clones and leaves some out. The table lists under 150,000 clones, approximately 94% of them singletons. The material sequenced was peripheral blood, taken at surgery. V and J are TRBV6-6 and TRBJ2-1, with a possible D match to TRBD1 (5 bases). This TCR was recovered from a boy under two years old with hemimegalencephaly and intractable seizures. In nucleotides, the CDR3 is TGTGCCAGCAGTTACTCGATCAGGGTTTGGAATGAGCAGTTCTTC. Translating it yields CASSYSIRVWNEQFF.